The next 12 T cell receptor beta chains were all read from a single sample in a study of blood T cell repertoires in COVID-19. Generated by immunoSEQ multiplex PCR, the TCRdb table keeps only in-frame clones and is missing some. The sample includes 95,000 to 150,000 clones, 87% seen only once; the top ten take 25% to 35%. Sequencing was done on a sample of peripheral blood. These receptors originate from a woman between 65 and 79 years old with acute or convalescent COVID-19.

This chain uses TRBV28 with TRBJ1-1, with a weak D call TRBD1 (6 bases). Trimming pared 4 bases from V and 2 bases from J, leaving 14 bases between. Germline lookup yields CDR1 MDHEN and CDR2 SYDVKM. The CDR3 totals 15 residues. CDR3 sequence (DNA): TGTGCCAGCAGTTCCCCGGGACAACAAAACACTGAAGCTTTCTTT. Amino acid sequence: CASSSPGQQNTEAFF.

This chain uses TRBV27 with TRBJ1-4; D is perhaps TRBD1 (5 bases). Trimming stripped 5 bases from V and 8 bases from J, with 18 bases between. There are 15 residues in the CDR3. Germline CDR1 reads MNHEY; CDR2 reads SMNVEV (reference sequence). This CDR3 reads CASSPRGGGWEKLFF. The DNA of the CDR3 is TGTGCCAGCAGTCCACGCGGGGGGGGTTGGGAAAAACTGTTTTTT.

The CDR3 region has the DNA TGTGCCAGTAGTATTGACGGACAGTACAATGAGCAGTTCTTC. Protein product: CASSIDGQYNEQFF. The rearrangement joins TRBV19 to TRBJ2-1, with a tentative D call TRBD1 (6 bases). The length of the CDR3 is 14 residues. The germline V gene has CDR1 LNHDA and CDR2 SQIVND (reference sequence). The V and J ends lost 3 bases and 4 bases respectively, with 10 bases between them.

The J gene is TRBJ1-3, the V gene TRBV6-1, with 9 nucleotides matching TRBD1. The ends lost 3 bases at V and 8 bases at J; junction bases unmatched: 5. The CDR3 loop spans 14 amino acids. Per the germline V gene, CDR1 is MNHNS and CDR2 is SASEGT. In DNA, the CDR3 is TGTGCCAGCAGTGACACAGGGGGCGGCTACACCATATATTTT. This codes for CASSDTGGGYTIYF.

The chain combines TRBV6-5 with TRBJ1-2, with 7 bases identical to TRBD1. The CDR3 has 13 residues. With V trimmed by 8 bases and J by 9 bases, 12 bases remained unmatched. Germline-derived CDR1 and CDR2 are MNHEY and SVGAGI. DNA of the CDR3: TGTGCCAGCGAAAGGGGGCAGGGATTCAGCTACACCTTC. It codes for CASERGQGFSYTF.

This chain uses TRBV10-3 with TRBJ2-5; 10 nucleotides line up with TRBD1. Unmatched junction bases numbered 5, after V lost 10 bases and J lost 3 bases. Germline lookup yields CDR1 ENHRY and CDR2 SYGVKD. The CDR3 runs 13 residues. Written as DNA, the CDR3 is TGTGCCACCGGGACAGGGGAAAAAGAGACCCAGTACTTC. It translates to CATGTGEKETQYF.

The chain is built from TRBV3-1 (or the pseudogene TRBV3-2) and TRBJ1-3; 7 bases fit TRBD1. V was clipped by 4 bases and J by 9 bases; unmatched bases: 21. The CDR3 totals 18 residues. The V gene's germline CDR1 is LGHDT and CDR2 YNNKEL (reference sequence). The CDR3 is CASSLSSVMVLQGGTIYF. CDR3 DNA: TGTGCCAGCAGCCTCTCCTCCGTGATGGTCCTCCAGGGGGGCACCATATATTTT.

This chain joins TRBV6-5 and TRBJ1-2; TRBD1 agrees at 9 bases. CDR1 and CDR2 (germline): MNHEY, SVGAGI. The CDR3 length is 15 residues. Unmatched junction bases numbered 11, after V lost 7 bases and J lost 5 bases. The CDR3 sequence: CASNPGQGLGYGYTF. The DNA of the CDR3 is TGTGCCAGCAACCCCGGACAGGGGTTAGGGTATGGCTACACCTTC.

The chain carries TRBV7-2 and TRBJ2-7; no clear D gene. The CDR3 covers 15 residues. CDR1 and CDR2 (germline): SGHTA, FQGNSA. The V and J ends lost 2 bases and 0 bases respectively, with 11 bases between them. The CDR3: CASSLFKESSYEQYF. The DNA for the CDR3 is TGTGCCAGCAGCTTATTTAAGGAGAGCTCCTACGAGCAGTACTTC. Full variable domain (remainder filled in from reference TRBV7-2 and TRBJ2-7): GAGVSQSPSNKVTEKGKDVELRCDPISGHTALYWYRQSLGQGLEFLIYFQGNSAPDKSGLPSDRFSAERTGGSVSTLTIQRTQQEDSAVYLCASSLFKESSYEQYFGPGTRLTVT.

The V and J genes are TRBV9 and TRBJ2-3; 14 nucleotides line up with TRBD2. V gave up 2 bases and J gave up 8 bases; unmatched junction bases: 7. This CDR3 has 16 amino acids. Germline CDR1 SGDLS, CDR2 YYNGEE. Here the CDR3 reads CASSVGTSGGVGTQYF. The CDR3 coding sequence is TGTGCCAGCAGCGTTGGGACTAGCGGGGGTGTCGGTACGCAGTATTTT.

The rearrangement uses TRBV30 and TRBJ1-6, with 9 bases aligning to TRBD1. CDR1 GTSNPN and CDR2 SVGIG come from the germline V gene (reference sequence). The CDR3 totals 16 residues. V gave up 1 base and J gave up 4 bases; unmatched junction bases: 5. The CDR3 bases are TGTGCCTGGAGTGCCAAACAGGGGGCTTATAATTCACCCCTCCACTTT. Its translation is CAWSAKQGAYNSPLHF.

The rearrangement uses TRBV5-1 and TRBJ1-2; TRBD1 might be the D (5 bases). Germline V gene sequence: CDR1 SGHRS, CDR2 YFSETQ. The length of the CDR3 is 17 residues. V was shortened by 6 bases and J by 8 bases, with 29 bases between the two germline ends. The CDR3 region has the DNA TGCGCCAGCAAGAGAGAAACAGGATCCCTGTATGTTAAAGGCTACACCTTC. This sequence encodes CASKRETGSLYVKGYTF.